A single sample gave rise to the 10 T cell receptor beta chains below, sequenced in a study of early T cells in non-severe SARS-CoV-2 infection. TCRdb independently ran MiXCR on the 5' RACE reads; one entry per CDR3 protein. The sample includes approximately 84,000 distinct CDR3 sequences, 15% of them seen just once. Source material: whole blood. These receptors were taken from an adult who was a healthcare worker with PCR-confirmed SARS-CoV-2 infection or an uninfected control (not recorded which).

The CDR3 loop is CASTTGTSGYEQYF. The CDR3 coding sequence is TGTGCCAGCACCACCGGGACTAGCGGATACGAGCAGTACTTC. V usage is TRBV6-6 and J usage is TRBJ2-7; 11 bases fit TRBD2. CDR3 length equals 14 residues. The V gene end was trimmed by 7 bases and the J gene end by 4 bases; junction bases not matched to a gene: 6. Germline V CDR1 and CDR2: MNHNY, SVGAGI (reference sequence).

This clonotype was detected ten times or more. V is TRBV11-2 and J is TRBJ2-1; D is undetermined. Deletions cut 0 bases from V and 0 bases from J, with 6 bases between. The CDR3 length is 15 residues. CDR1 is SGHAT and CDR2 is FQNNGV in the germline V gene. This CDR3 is CASSLEGSSYNEQFF. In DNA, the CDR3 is TGTGCCAGCAGCTTAGAGGGTAGCTCCTACAATGAGCAGTTCTTC. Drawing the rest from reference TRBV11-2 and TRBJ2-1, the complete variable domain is EAGVAQSPRYKIIEKRQSVAFWCNPISGHATLYWYQQILGQGPKLLIQFQNNGVVDDSQLPKDRFSAERLKGVDSTLKIQPAKLEDSAVYLCASSLEGSSYNEQFFGPGTRLTVL.

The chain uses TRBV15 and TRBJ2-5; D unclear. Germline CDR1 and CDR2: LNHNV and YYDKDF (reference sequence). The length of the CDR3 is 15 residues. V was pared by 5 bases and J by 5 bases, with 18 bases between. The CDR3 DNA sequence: TGTGCCACCAGCTCAAGGACCGGCGGCCGGGAGACCCAGTACTTC. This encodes CATSSRTGGRETQYF.

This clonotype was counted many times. CDR3 residues: CASSLSAGWYEQYF. CDR3 in DNA: TGTGCCAGCAGTTTATCCGCAGGGTGGTACGAGCAGTACTTC. The J gene is TRBJ2-7, the V gene TRBV12-3 or TRBV12-4; D is perhaps TRBD1 (5 bases). This CDR3 comprises 14 residues. V lost 2 bases to trimming and J lost 4 bases, with 12 bases between them.

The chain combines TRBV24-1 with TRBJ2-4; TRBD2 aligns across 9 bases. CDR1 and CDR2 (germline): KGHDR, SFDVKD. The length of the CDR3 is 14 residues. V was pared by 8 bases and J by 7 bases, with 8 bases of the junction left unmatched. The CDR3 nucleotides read TGTGCCACCACCGCGGGAGGGAGTGTTAACATTCAGTACTTC. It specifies CATTAGGSVNIQYF.

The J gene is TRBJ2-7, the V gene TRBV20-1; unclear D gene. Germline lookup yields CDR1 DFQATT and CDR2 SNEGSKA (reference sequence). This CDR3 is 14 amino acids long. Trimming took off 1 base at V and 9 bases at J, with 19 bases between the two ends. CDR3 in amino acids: CSARVIHPFMVQYF. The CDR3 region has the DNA TGCAGTGCTAGAGTTATCCACCCGTTTATGGTGCAGTACTTC.

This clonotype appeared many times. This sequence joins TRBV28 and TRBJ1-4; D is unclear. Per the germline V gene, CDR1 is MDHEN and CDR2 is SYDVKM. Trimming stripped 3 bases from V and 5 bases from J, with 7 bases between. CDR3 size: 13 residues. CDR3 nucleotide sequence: TGTGCCAGCAGTTTTTGGCGAAATGAAAAACTGTTTTTT. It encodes CASSFWRNEKLFF.

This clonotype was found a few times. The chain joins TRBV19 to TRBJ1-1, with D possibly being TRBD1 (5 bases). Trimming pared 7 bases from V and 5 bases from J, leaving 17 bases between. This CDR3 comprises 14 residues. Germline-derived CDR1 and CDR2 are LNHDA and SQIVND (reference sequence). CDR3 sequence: CASISAHEGTEAFF. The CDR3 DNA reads TGTGCCAGTATTTCAGCGCACGAGGGGACTGAAGCTTTCTTT.

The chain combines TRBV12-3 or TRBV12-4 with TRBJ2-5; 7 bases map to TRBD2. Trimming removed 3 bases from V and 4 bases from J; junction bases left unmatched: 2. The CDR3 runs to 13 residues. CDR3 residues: CASSFWGGETQYF. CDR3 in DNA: TGTGCCAGCAGTTTCTGGGGGGGAGAGACCCAGTACTTC.

The CDR3 DNA follows: TGCAGTGCTAAGTATCCAGGGTTGACGACGAATACGCAGTATTTT. This translates into CSAKYPGLTTNTQYF. The V and J genes are TRBV20-1 and TRBJ2-3, with D possibly matching TRBD1 (5 bases). The CDR3 runs to 15 residues. The V gene's germline CDR1 is DFQATT and CDR2 SNEGSKA (reference sequence). V was pared by 4 bases and J by 7 bases, with 21 bases between.